This T cell receptor beta chain is from a study of shared clonotypes between healthy human individuals. The overall study: CD8 memory received one plate per donor, CD8 naive two, CD4 memory three and CD4 naive three.

As regards this clone: Its antigen is not identified.

Germline values: CDR1 MNHNS, CDR2 SASEGT. The CDR3 runs 13 residues. V was clipped by 10 bases and J by 6 bases, with 16 bases between them. For every subset, genomic DNA was evenly distributed across several immunoSEQ plates. The assay was immunoSEQ multiplex PCR, and TCRdb's table has in-frame clones only and misses some. Here the sample spans some 1 million clones, around 75% being singletons. Whole-study results and caveats: Among a few donors, 4.5% to 5.5% of naive CD4 clonotypes were found in common.

The sequence came from a man aged 18 to 29 in good health. The V and J genes are TRBV6-1 and TRBJ1-5; D perhaps matches TRBD1 (5 bases). The sample taken for sequencing was memory CD4+ T cells sorted from blood. Subset denoted: CD45RA-negative fraction. Here the CDR3 DNA reads TGTGCCACCCGGACAACAGTTGGTCAGCCCCAGCATTTT. As protein: CATRTTVGQPQHF.